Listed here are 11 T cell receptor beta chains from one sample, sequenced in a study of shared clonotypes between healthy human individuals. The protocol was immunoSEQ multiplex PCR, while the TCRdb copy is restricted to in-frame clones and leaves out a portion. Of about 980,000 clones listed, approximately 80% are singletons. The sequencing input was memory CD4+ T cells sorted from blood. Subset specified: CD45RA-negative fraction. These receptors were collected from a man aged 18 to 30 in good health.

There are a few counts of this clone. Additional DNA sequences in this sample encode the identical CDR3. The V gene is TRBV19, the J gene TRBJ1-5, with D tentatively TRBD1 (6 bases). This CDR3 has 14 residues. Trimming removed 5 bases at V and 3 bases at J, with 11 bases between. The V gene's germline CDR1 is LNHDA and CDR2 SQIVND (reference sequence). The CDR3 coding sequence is TGTGCCAGTAGTGTTCAGGGGTCCAATCAGCCCCAGCATTTT. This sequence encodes CASSVQGSNQPQHF. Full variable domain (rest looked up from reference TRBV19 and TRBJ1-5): DGGITQSPKYLFRKEGQNVTLSCEQNLNHDAMYWYRQDPGQGLRLIYYSQIVNDFQKGDIAEGYSVSREKKESFPLTVTSAQKNPTAFYLCASSVQGSNQPQHFGDGTRLSIL.

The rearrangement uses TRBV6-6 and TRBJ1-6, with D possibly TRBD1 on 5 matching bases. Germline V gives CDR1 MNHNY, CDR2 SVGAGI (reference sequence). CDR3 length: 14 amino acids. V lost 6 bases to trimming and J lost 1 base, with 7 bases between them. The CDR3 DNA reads TGTGCCAGCAGCAGGGATTCCTATAATTCACCCCTCCACTTT. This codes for CASSRDSYNSPLHF.

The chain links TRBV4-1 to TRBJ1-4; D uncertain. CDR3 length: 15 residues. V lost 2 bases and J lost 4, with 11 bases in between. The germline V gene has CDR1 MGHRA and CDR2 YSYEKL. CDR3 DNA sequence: TGCGCCAGCAGCCAAAATCCGGGATTTAATGAAAAACTGTTTTTT. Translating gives CASSQNPGFNEKLFF.

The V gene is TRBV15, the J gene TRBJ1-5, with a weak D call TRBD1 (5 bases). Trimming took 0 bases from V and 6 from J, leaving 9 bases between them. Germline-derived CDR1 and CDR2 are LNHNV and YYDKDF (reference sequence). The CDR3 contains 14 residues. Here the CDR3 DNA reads TGTGCCACCAGCAGAGATCCAGGGACTCAGCCCCAGCATTTT. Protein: CATSRDPGTQPQHF.

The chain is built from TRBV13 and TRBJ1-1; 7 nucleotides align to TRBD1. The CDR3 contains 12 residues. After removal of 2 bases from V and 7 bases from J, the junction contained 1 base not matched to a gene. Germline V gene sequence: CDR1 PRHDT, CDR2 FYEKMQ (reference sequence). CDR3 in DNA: TGTGCCAGCAGCTTACGACAGGGTGAAGCTTTCTTT. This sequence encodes CASSLRQGEAFF.

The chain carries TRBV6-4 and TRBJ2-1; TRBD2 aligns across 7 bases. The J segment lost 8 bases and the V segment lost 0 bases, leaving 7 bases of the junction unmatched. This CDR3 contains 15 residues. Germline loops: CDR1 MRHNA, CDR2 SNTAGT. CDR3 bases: TGTGCCAGCAGTGACTCGAGCGGGATTAGCCATGAGCAGTTCTTC. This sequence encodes CASSDSSGISHEQFF.

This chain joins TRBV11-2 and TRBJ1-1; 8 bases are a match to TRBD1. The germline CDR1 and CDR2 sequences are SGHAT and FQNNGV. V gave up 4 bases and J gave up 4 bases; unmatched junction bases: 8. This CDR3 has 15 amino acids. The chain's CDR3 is CASSSTQGAGTEAFF. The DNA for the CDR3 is TGTGCCAGCAGCTCAACTCAGGGGGCTGGCACTGAAGCTTTCTTT.

Here the CDR3 reads CASSFTEQDTQYF. Here the CDR3 DNA reads TGTGCCAGCAGCTTTACAGAACAAGATACGCAGTATTTT. This chain connects TRBV7-8 to TRBJ2-3, with D unclear. V dropped 3 bases and J dropped 5 bases, with 9 bases sitting between them. The CDR3 consists of 13 residues. Germline V gene sequence: CDR1 SGHVS, CDR2 FQNEAQ.

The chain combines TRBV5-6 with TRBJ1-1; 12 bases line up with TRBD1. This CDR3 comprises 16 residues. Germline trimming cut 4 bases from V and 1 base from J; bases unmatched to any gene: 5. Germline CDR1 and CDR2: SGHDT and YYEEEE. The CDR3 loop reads CASSPAGQGANTEAFF. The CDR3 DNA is TGTGCCAGCAGCCCGGCGGGACAGGGGGCGAACACTGAAGCTTTCTTT.

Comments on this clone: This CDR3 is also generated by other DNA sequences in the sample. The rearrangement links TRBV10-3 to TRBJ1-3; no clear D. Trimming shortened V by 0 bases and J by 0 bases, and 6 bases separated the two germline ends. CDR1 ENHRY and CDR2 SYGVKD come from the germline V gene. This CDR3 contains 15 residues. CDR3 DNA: TGTGCCATCAGTGAGTCAGGGAGCTCTGGAAACACCATATATTTT. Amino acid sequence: CAISESGSSGNTIYF.

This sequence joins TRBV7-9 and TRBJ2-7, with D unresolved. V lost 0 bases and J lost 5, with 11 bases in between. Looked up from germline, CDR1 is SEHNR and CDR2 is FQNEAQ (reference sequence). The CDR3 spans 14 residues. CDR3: CASSLALAKDEQYF. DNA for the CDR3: TGTGCCAGCAGCTTAGCGCTTGCTAAGGACGAGCAGTACTTC.